One and the same sample provided the 19 T cell receptor beta chains below, sequenced in a study of cytomegalovirus exposure and HLA in healthy donors. In the PCR, 60 Vbeta and 13 Jbeta primers were used. TCRdb's table, derived via immunoSEQ multiplex PCR, lists solely in-frame clones and lacks some. Of roughly 130,000 clones in the sample, approximately 74% were seen once. Sequences were obtained from PBMCs. These receptors originate from a man aged 40-49 years in good health and CMV-seropositive.

The rearrangement uses TRBV28 and TRBJ1-5; tentatively, D is TRBD1 (5 bases). V was shortened by 6 bases and J by 5 bases, with 14 bases between the two germline ends. The CDR3 runs to 14 residues. The germline gives CDR1 MDHEN, CDR2 SYDVKM. The CDR3, as DNA: TGTGCCAGCAGGGGCACAGGCAGAGATCAGCCCCAGCATTTT. Translated: CASRGTGRDQPQHF.

The chain links TRBV27 to TRBJ1-3; D unresolved. The V end was cut by 6 bases, the J end by 0 bases, with 15 bases between. The CDR3 spans 16 residues. Germline V gene lookup returns CDR1 MNHEY and CDR2 SMNVEV (reference sequence). The CDR3 sequence is CASRGGSTISGNTIYF. The CDR3 nucleotides read TGTGCCAGCAGGGGCGGGAGCACGATCTCTGGAAACACCATATATTTT.

This chain joins TRBV5-6 and TRBJ2-7, with D possibly being TRBD2 (6 bases). Germline lookup yields CDR1 SGHDT and CDR2 YYEEEE. The CDR3 loop spans 16 amino acids. Trimming removed 1 base at V and 6 bases at J, with 20 bases between. The CDR3 DNA is TGTGCCAGCAGCTTGTTTCTTAGCGGAGTAGCCGGCGAGCAGTACTTC. Translated, it gives CASSLFLSGVAGEQYF.

The table lists this clone with a few counts. The chain links TRBV7-9 to TRBJ1-4; tentative D call: TRBD1 (5 bases). The germline V gene has CDR1 SEHNR and CDR2 FQNEAQ (reference sequence). Trimming cost V 5 bases and J 6 bases, with 13 bases left between them. There are 14 residues in the CDR3. DNA for the CDR3: TGTGCCAGCAGCCCCCGTGGGGGGTATGAAAAACTGTTTTTT. It translates to CASSPRGGYEKLFF.

The chain is built from TRBV4-2 and TRBJ2-4, with TRBD1 matching over 10 bases. V trimming: 4 bases; J trimming: 7 bases; junction bases outside the gene matches: 4. The CDR3 runs 14 residues. The germline gives CDR1 LGHNA, CDR2 YNFKEQ. In DNA form, the CDR3 reads TGTGCCAGCAGCCGACAGGGGGCGGGGAACATTCAGTACTTC. Amino acid sequence: CASSRQGAGNIQYF.

This clone was detected only once. The chain uses TRBV5-6 and TRBJ1-1; D is undetermined. Trimming removed 4 bases from V and 1 base from J, with 11 bases in between. Germline-derived CDR1 and CDR2 are SGHDT and YYEEEE. The length of the CDR3 is 14 residues. Written as DNA, the CDR3 is TGTGCCAGCAGCCCCCAAAGCTGGAACACTGAAGCTTTCTTT. It translates to CASSPQSWNTEAFF.

The sample holds one count of this clone. The CDR3 coding sequence is TGTGCCAGCAGCCAGGCTAGCGGGACTTACGAGCAGTACTTC. Translation: CASSQASGTYEQYF. The chain carries TRBV9 and TRBJ2-7, with 9 positions matching TRBD2. The junction had 6 bases not matched to a gene; V was cut back by 4 bases and J by 4 bases. Germline V gene sequence: CDR1 SGDLS, CDR2 YYNGEE. This CDR3 spans 14 amino acids.

V is TRBV19 and J is TRBJ2-6, with 7 bases that match TRBD1. The germline CDR1 and CDR2 sequences are LNHDA and SQIVND (reference sequence). This CDR3 is built from 15 residues. The J segment lost 2 bases and the V segment lost 4 bases, leaving 2 bases of the junction unmatched. CDR3 loop: CASSRTGAGANVLTF. CDR3 nucleotides: TGTGCCAGTAGTAGAACAGGGGCTGGGGCCAACGTCCTGACTTTC.

The chain links TRBV15 to TRBJ2-2; TRBD2 is a possible D gene (6 bases). Per the germline V gene, CDR1 is LNHNV and CDR2 is YYDKDF (reference sequence). Trimming took 1 base from V and 0 from J, leaving 9 bases between them. The CDR3 contains 16 residues. The CDR3 sequence: CATSRAAGPNTGELFF. CDR3 sequence (DNA): TGTGCCACCAGCAGAGCGGCGGGACCGAACACCGGGGAGCTGTTTTTT.

The chain links TRBV6-1 to TRBJ2-3; TRBD2 agrees at 12 bases. The CDR3 extends over 15 amino acids. Germline V CDR1 and CDR2: MNHNS, SASEGT. J lost 4 bases, V lost 6 bases, and 5 bases had no gene match. The CDR3 DNA reads TGTGCCAGCAGCGGAGCTAGCGGGGGGGCAGATACGCAGTATTTT. Translating it yields CASSGASGGADTQYF.

The V call is TRBV5-6, the J call TRBJ1-4; TRBD1 agrees at 9 bases. From germline, CDR1 is SGHDT and CDR2 YYEEEE. CDR3 length: 13 residues. The trim removed 4 bases at V and 7 bases at J, leaving 2 bases unmatched. For the CDR3, the DNA is TGTGCCAGCAGCCCGACAGGGGGTGAAAAACTGTTTTTT. It yields the protein CASSPTGGEKLFF.

The CDR3 reads CSASKGGEQFF. CDR3 coding DNA: TGCAGTGCTAGCAAAGGGGGTGAGCAGTTCTTC. The rearrangement links TRBV20-1 to TRBJ2-1; weak D call: TRBD1 (6 bases). The germline CDR1 and CDR2 sequences are DFQATT and SNEGSKA (reference sequence). The CDR3 covers 11 residues. V lost 3 bases, J lost 9 bases, and 9 bases lay in between.

DNA for the CDR3: TGTGCCAGCAGCCCGACTAGCGGGAGAGGCAATGAGCAGTTCTTC. This translates into CASSPTSGRGNEQFF. The V call is TRBV7-2, the J call TRBJ2-1; 12 bases agree with TRBD2. The CDR3 contains 15 residues. In germline, CDR1 is SGHTA, CDR2 FQGNSA. V shed 5 bases, J shed 6 bases, and the junction held 5 bases outside the gene matches.

The V gene is TRBV5-4, the J gene TRBJ2-2; D is possibly TRBD1 (5 bases). V lost 2 bases to trimming and J lost 5 bases, with 10 bases between them. Per germline, CDR1 SGHNT and CDR2 YYREEE (reference sequence). The CDR3 covers 14 residues. Here the CDR3 reads CASSFRVDTGELFF. The CDR3 DNA reads TGTGCCAGCAGCTTCAGGGTCGATACCGGGGAGCTGTTTTTT.

This chain joins TRBV5-4 and TRBJ2-3; 10 bases agree with TRBD2. The CDR3 is 15 residues long. The germline V gene encodes CDR1 SGHNT and CDR2 YYREEE (reference sequence). V gave up 1 base and J gave up 5 bases; unmatched junction bases: 4. The CDR3 region is CASSLSGGAEDTQYF. The CDR3 DNA is TGTGCCAGCAGCTTGAGCGGGGGGGCCGAAGATACGCAGTATTTT. Filled out from reference TRBV5-4 and TRBJ2-3, the complete variable domain reads ETGVTQSPTHLIKTRGQQVTLRCSSQSGHNTVSWYQQALGQGPQFIFQYYREEENGRGNFPPRFSGLQFPNYSSELNVNALELDDSALYLCASSLSGGAEDTQYFGPGTRLTVL.

This chain connects TRBV10-3 to TRBJ2-3; the match to TRBD1 covers 7 bases. The CDR3 is 15 residues long. Germline V gives CDR1 ENHRY, CDR2 SYGVKD. J was trimmed by 2 bases and V by 3 bases; bases with no gene match: 5. Written as DNA, the CDR3 is TGTGCCATCAGTGATCGACAGGGAGTCACAGATACGCAGTATTTT. This translates into CAISDRQGVTDTQYF.

J is TRBJ1-1 and V is TRBV19; a weak D match, TRBD1 (5 bases). The V end was cut by 3 bases, the J end by 10 bases, with 15 bases between. Per germline, CDR1 LNHDA and CDR2 SQIVND (reference sequence). The length of the CDR3 is 13 residues. The chain's CDR3 is CASSIGQDTSAFF. The CDR3, as DNA: TGTGCCAGTAGTATCGGGCAGGACACCTCAGCTTTCTTT.

This clone was counted only a few times. The V gene is TRBV28, the J gene TRBJ2-1, with 7 bases aligning to TRBD1. The V and J ends lost 2 bases and 9 bases, in that order; junction bases with no gene match: 4. Per germline, CDR1 MDHEN and CDR2 SYDVKM. The CDR3 covers 13 residues. CDR3: CASSLRGDSEQFF. The CDR3 nucleotides read TGTGCCAGCAGTTTAAGAGGGGACAGTGAGCAGTTCTTC.

The chain is built from TRBV29-1 and TRBJ2-2; D remains unclear. The CDR3 runs 14 residues. CDR1 is SQVTM and CDR2 is ANQGSEA in the germline V gene. Trimming took off 1 base at V and 2 bases at J, with 8 bases between the two ends. In DNA form, the CDR3 reads TGCAGCGTTGAAGCCCTAACTAACACCGGGGAGCTGTTTTTT. It translates to CSVEALTNTGELFF.